A single sample gave rise to the 27 T cell receptor beta chains below, sequenced in a study of human T cells and chemical hapten exposure (dated by TCRdb to the early 2020s). The library was obtained by RACE. The run used a NextSeq 500. TCRdb reworked the public reads: Q25 trimming with fastp, MiXCR clone assembly, productive beta chains retained. Each entry is one CDR3 protein sequence, shown with its most common DNA and genes. Present in this sample are 70,000 to 95,000 distinct CDR3 sequences, around 7% of which were seen just once. The top ten hold 1.3% of the sample. The time point label for this specimen denotes: patch test 2, 6 weeks after DPC sensitization. The treatment or condition label on this specimen signifies: therapeutic diphenylcyclopropenone sensitization with weekly scalp DPC. The material was whole blood, obtained in connection with sensitization to the hapten diphenylcyclopropenone (DPC). These receptors came from a woman aged 30 to 39 with alopecia areata. Some clones in this sample may be carry-over from other donors' samples.

This clonotype was seen only a few times. DNA of the CDR3: TGTGCCAGCAAGAGGGGCAGGGGGAACACTGAAGCTTTCTTT. This encodes CASKRGRGNTEAFF. J is TRBJ1-1 and V is TRBV21-1; no DNA check was done on the table's D call, TRBD1. TRBV21-1 is shown as a pseudogene. The CDR3 contains 14 residues.

This clonotype came up a few times. The genes are TRBV6-6 and TRBJ2-7, with D possibly being TRBD2 (5 bases). V shed 4 bases and J shed 3 bases, with 16 bases lying between them. This CDR3 contains 15 residues. Germline assignment: CDR1 MNHNY and CDR2 SVGAGI (reference sequence). CDR3 sequence (DNA): TGTGCCAGCAGTTCCGGGGTACTCACCGACTACGAGCAGTACTTC. As protein: CASSSGVLTDYEQYF.

This clonotype has at least ten counts. The V call is TRBV6-5, the J call TRBJ1-1; D is ambiguous. The ends were cut back, 2 bases at V and 4 bases at J, with 14 bases in the middle. Looked up from germline, CDR1 is MNHEY and CDR2 is SVGAGI. This CDR3 is 15 amino acids long. CDR3 DNA: TGTGCCAGCAGTTACAGTATGGGTATAGTCACTGAAGCTTTCTTT. As protein: CASSYSMGIVTEAFF.

At least ten counts were recorded for this clonotype. V usage is TRBV9 and J usage is TRBJ1-1, with D possibly TRBD1 on 6 matching bases. This CDR3 spans 16 amino acids. Germline CDR1 reads SGDLS; CDR2 reads YYNGEE. Between the trimmed V and J ends, which lost 3 bases and 0 bases, there was a span of 15 bases. The CDR3 DNA follows: TGTGCCAGCAGCGGCGCACAGGGCAGGGTGAACACTGAAGCTTTCTTT. Translating gives CASSGAQGRVNTEAFF.

This clonotype was counted many times. This rearrangement joins TRBV18 to TRBJ2-3; D remains ambiguous. The CDR3 is 14 amino acids. V dropped 3 bases and J dropped 4 bases, with 11 bases sitting between them. Germline CDR1 is KGHSH and CDR2 is LQKENI. CDR3 residues: CASSPGIGPDTQYF. DNA of the CDR3: TGTGCCAGCTCACCGGGGATAGGCCCAGATACGCAGTATTTT.

This clonotype appeared a few times. The chain combines TRBV7-6 with TRBJ1-1; 7 bases map to TRBD1. The V gene end was trimmed by 6 bases and the J gene end by 6 bases; junction bases not matched to a gene: 7. Germline V gene data show CDR1 as SGHVS and CDR2 as FNYEAQ. The CDR3 spans 13 residues. This CDR3 reads CASSPGGRAEAFF. Written as DNA, the CDR3 is TGTGCCAGCAGTCCAGGGGGACGGGCTGAAGCTTTCTTT.

The rearrangement joins TRBV7-9 to TRBJ2-1; tentative D call: TRBD2 (6 bases). V dropped 5 bases and J dropped 4 bases, with 18 bases sitting between them. Germline values: CDR1 SEHNR, CDR2 FQNEAQ (reference sequence). The CDR3 length is 16 residues. The CDR3 DNA follows: TGTGCCAGCAGCCCATACGGAGGGGTGGGGTACAATGAGCAGTTCTTC. It translates to CASSPYGGVGYNEQFF.

This clonotype was counted between two and nine times. The chain uses TRBV6-5 and TRBJ2-5, with D unresolved. V gave up 4 bases and J gave up 5 bases, with 14 bases separating them. The CDR3 covers 14 residues. Germline CDR1 is MNHEY and CDR2 is SVGAGI. CDR3 in amino acids: CASSSPGIGETQYF. The CDR3 DNA is TGTGCCAGCAGTTCCCCGGGTATCGGGGAGACCCAGTACTTC.

At least ten counts were recorded for this clonotype. The rearrangement links TRBV6-6 to TRBJ1-2, with D possibly being TRBD1 (6 bases). The germline V and J ends were trimmed by 5 bases and 10 bases, with 17 bases remaining between them. In germline, CDR1 is MNHNY, CDR2 SVGAGI (reference sequence). There are 13 residues in the CDR3. CDR3 DNA sequence: TGTGCCAGCAGTCCCCCGTACAGGGAGGACTACACCTTC. The encoded protein is CASSPPYREDYTF.

This clonotype came up many times. The chain is built from TRBV10-3 and TRBJ1-5, with 10 positions matching TRBD1. The CDR3 covers 14 residues. Germline trimming cut 4 bases from V and 8 bases from J; bases unmatched to any gene: 5. The germline V gene has CDR1 ENHRY and CDR2 SYGVKD. This chain's CDR3 is CAISVPGQGKPQHF. CDR3 coding DNA: TGTGCCATCAGTGTCCCGGGACAGGGGAAGCCCCAGCATTTT.

In this sample, this clonotype turned up a few times. J is TRBJ2-3 and V is TRBV7-9; TRBD2 agrees at 7 bases. CDR1 is SEHNR, CDR2 FQNEAQ, per germline (reference sequence). The J segment lost 4 bases and the V segment lost 6 bases, leaving 10 bases of the junction unmatched. The CDR3 loop spans 15 amino acids. The CDR3 loop is CASRGPSGGPDTQYF. The CDR3 nucleotides are TGTGCCAGCAGAGGGCCTTCGGGAGGTCCAGATACGCAGTATTTT.

This clonotype was picked up many times. The chain joins TRBV11-2 to TRBJ2-5; D uncertain. The CDR3 runs 14 residues. Looked up from germline, CDR1 is SGHAT and CDR2 is FQNNGV. The V gene lost 2 bases and the J gene lost 0 bases, with 7 bases spanning the gap. CDR3 coding DNA: TGTGCCAGCAGCTTAAGGGCTAACCAAGAGACCCAGTACTTC. It is translated as CASSLRANQETQYF.

V and J are TRBV18 and TRBJ1-2; perhaps TRBD1 as D (6 bases). The CDR3 runs 13 residues. CDR1 and CDR2 from the germline V gene are KGHSH and LQKENI. Trimming shortened V by 1 base and J by 7 bases, and 10 bases separated the two germline ends. The CDR3 nucleotides read TGTGCCAGCTCACCACAGGGGGATGTTGGCTACACCTTC. Translation gives CASSPQGDVGYTF.

This clonotype has a count of ten or more. The V gene is TRBV12-3 or TRBV12-4, the J gene TRBJ1-1; 12 bases agree with TRBD1. This CDR3 comprises 16 residues. Trimming cost V 2 bases and J 5 bases; bases outside gene matches: 6. DNA for the CDR3: TGTGCCAGCAGTTTACGGGACAGGGGGCTTTGGACTGAAGCTTTCTTT. It is translated as CASSLRDRGLWTEAFF.

This clonotype came up a few times. This chain uses TRBV5-5 with TRBJ2-5; 8 nucleotides agree with TRBD1. The CDR3 is 14 amino acids. The V gene end was trimmed by 1 base and the J gene end by 5 bases; junction bases not matched to a gene: 4. Germline CDR1 SGHKS, CDR2 YYEKEE (reference sequence). The chain's CDR3 is CASSLRTGTETQYF. Here the CDR3 DNA reads TGTGCCAGCAGCTTGCGGACAGGGACGGAGACCCAGTACTTC.

This clonotype was counted ten times or more. The V call is TRBV30, the J call TRBJ1-6; possibly TRBD1 for D (5 bases). V lost 1 base and J lost 7, with 11 bases in between. Germline assignment: CDR1 GTSNPN and CDR2 SVGIG (reference sequence). The CDR3 extends over 14 amino acids. The chain's CDR3 is CAWSGGRDNSPLHF. The CDR3 nucleotides are TGTGCCTGGAGTGGAGGGAGGGACAATTCACCCCTCCACTTT.

This clonotype came up many times. This sequence joins TRBV3-1 and TRBJ2-7, with TRBD1 identical over 9 bases. V gave up 4 bases and J gave up 4 bases; unmatched junction bases: 8. The CDR3 contains 15 residues. The germline V gene has CDR1 LGHDT and CDR2 YNNKEL (reference sequence). The CDR3 sequence is CASSRGTGTDYEQYF. The CDR3 bases are TGTGCCAGCAGCCGCGGGACAGGGACGGATTACGAGCAGTACTTC.

This clonotype was recorded at least ten times. The chain joins TRBV5-1 to TRBJ2-3, with 10 bases fitting TRBD2. CDR3 length equals 16 residues. Germline-derived CDR1 and CDR2 are SGHRS and YFSETQ. Trimming cost V 3 bases and J 4 bases; bases outside gene matches: 8. CDR3 protein: CASSSGLANPADTQYF. DNA for the CDR3: TGCGCCAGCAGCTCGGGACTAGCGAATCCAGCAGATACGCAGTATTTT.

The J gene is TRBJ2-5, the V gene TRBV7-2; maybe TRBD1 (5 bases). Germline values: CDR1 SGHTA, CDR2 FQGNSA. Trimming removed 6 bases at V and 5 bases at J, with 13 bases between. The CDR3 is 13 residues long. The CDR3 spells CASRSGFEETQYF. In DNA, the CDR3 is TGTGCCAGCAGGTCAGGGTTCGAGGAGACCCAGTACTTC.

The chain recombines TRBV2 with TRBJ2-7; D is uncertain. Germline lookup yields CDR1 SNHLY and CDR2 FYNNEI. CDR3 size: 12 residues. V lost 2 bases and J lost 4, with 6 bases in between. CDR3 amino acids: CASSEQQYEQYF. CDR3 nucleotide sequence: TGTGCCAGCAGTGAACAACAGTACGAGCAGTACTTC.

The chain links TRBV6-6 to TRBJ1-5; possibly TRBD1 for D (5 bases). Germline CDR1 and CDR2: MNHNY and SVGAGI (reference sequence). V gave up 6 bases and J gave up 3 bases, with 15 bases separating them. CDR3 size: 15 residues. In DNA form, the CDR3 reads TGTGCCAGCAGCCCCCCCGAGGGGCCCAATCAGCCCCAGCATTTT. Translation gives CASSPPEGPNQPQHF.

This chain joins TRBV20-1 and TRBJ2-5; D tentatively fits TRBD1 or TRBD2 (5 bases each). V lost 0 bases to trimming and J lost 5 bases, with 13 bases between them. Per the germline V gene, CDR1 is DFQATT and CDR2 is SNEGSKA (reference sequence). The length of the CDR3 is 14 residues. The CDR3 loop is CSARDPRGGETQYF. The CDR3 DNA is TGCAGTGCTAGAGATCCGAGGGGCGGTGAGACCCAGTACTTC.

This clonotype has a count of ten or more. A read error may account for a junction end that differs from germline. This rearrangement joins TRBV5-1 to TRBJ2-7, with TRBD1 as a possible D gene (6 bases). This CDR3 has 12 residues. Germline CDR1 is SGHRS and CDR2 is YFSETQ. The chain's CDR3 is CASSLQGYEQYF. In nucleotides, the CDR3 is TGTGCCAGCAGTTTACAGGGATACGAGCAGTACTTC.

This clonotype was detected a few times. The V gene is TRBV7-9, the J gene TRBJ2-3; 11 nucleotides agree with TRBD1. The CDR3 is 16 amino acids. J gave up 2 bases and V 5 bases, and 6 bases lay outside the gene matches. Per germline, CDR1 SEHNR and CDR2 FQNEAQ (reference sequence). The DNA for the CDR3 is TGTGCCAGCAGCGCCCGGACAGGGGGCTTCACAGATACGCAGTATTTT. Its translation: CASSARTGGFTDTQYF.

This clonotype was counted at least ten times. The chain employs TRBV20-1 and TRBJ2-7, with D perhaps matching TRBD2 (6 bases). Trimming stripped 6 bases from V and 0 bases from J, with 15 bases between. CDR1 and CDR2 (germline): DFQATT, SNEGSKA (reference sequence). This CDR3 has 14 residues. Written as DNA, the CDR3 is TGCAGTGCCGCAGGGCGGGATAGCTCCTACGAGCAGTACTTC. This translates into CSAAGRDSSYEQYF.

This clonotype was picked up many times. The CDR3 loop reads CASSIRDARNTEAFF. In DNA form, the CDR3 reads TGTGCCAGTAGTATCCGGGACGCCAGAAACACTGAAGCTTTCTTT. The V call is TRBV19, the J call TRBJ1-1; D perhaps matches TRBD1 (5 bases). From germline, CDR1 is LNHDA and CDR2 SQIVND (reference sequence). This CDR3 contains 15 residues. V lost 3 bases to trimming and J lost 2 bases, with 13 bases between them.

This clonotype was detected many times. This chain links TRBV29-1 with TRBJ2-3; D is uncertain. This CDR3 has 13 residues. V gave up 0 bases and J gave up 7 bases, with 11 bases separating them. Germline V gene sequence: CDR1 SQVTM, CDR2 ANQGSEA. The CDR3 region has the DNA TGCAGCGTTGAAGATCTCAGAGTCTATACGCAGTATTTT. Its translation is CSVEDLRVYTQYF.